These 19 T cell receptor beta chains originate from one sample sequenced in a study of technical replicates of blood from a handful of donors. The repertoire was sequenced with immunoSEQ multiplex PCR; TCRdb's copy has only in-frame clones and lacks some. Seen here are 55,000 to 80,000 clones, about 96% observed once, and the top ten hold 0.2% to 0.25%. The specimen was T cells isolated from PBMCs. The source of these receptors is a human donor in good health.

This chain uses TRBV6-1 with TRBJ1-1, with D possibly being TRBD1 (6 bases). The V end was cut by 2 bases, the J end by 6 bases, with 22 bases between. The CDR3 has 17 amino acids. Germline assignment: CDR1 MNHNS and CDR2 SASEGT. The chain's CDR3 is CASSEKDGGEVGAEAFF. CDR3 in DNA: TGTGCCAGCAGTGAAAAAGATGGGGGCGAAGTGGGCGCTGAAGCTTTCTTT.

The chain carries TRBV9 and TRBJ1-1, with unresolved D. The CDR3 totals 14 residues. Trimming removed 0 bases from V and 8 bases from J, with 14 bases in between. Germline V CDR1 and CDR2: SGDLS, YYNGEE. CDR3 DNA: TGTGCCAGCAGCGTAGTAGCGAGCAGCCTAGAAGCTTTCTTT. Its translation is CASSVVASSLEAFF.

V and J are TRBV6-5 and TRBJ2-5; TRBD2 might be the D (6 bases). The CDR3 totals 16 residues. Germline V lookup: CDR1 MNHEY, CDR2 SVGAGI. The V end was cut by 2 bases, the J end by 1 base, with 14 bases between. CDR3 coding DNA: TGTGCCAGCAGTTACGGGGGGACGGAGGGCCAAGAGACCCAGTACTTC. Its translation: CASSYGGTEGQETQYF.

V usage is TRBV28 and J usage is TRBJ2-1, with 7 nucleotides matching TRBD2. J lost 9 bases, V lost 6 bases, and 14 bases had no gene match. The CDR3 length is 15 residues. The V gene's germline CDR1 is MDHEN and CDR2 SYDVKM. CDR3 loop: CASSPLRERIGEQFF. The CDR3 bases are TGTGCCAGCAGCCCTCTGCGGGAGAGGATTGGTGAGCAGTTCTTC. Using reference TRBV28 and TRBJ2-1 for the parts outside the CDR3, the full variable domain is DVKVTQSSRYLVKRTGEKVFLECVQDMDHENMFWYRQDPGLGLRLIYFSYDVKMKEKGDIPEGYSVSREKKERFSLILESASTNQTSMYLCASSPLRERIGEQFFGPGTRLTVL.

The rearrangement uses TRBV28 and TRBJ1-5; TRBD1 matches 10 bases. V was pared by 5 bases and J by 3 bases, with 4 bases of the junction left unmatched. The CDR3 contains 15 residues. Germline V CDR1 and CDR2: MDHEN, SYDVKM. The CDR3 reads CASSDRGRDNQPQHF. The CDR3 DNA sequence: TGTGCCAGCAGTGACAGGGGGCGTGACAATCAGCCCCAGCATTTT.

The chain uses TRBV27 and TRBJ1-1, with unresolved D. The V end lost 6 bases, the J end lost 2 bases, and 16 bases lay between the germline ends. CDR3 length: 15 residues. CDR1 is MNHEY, CDR2 SMNVEV, per germline (reference sequence). This CDR3 reads CASRPVGGLNTEAFF. The CDR3 nucleotides are TGTGCCAGCAGGCCAGTCGGTGGACTCAACACTGAAGCTTTCTTT.

V is TRBV19 and J is TRBJ2-2; TRBD1 matches 7 bases. V was clipped by 3 bases and J by 10 bases; unmatched bases: 2. This CDR3 region has 12 residues. Germline values: CDR1 LNHDA, CDR2 SQIVND (reference sequence). CDR3 protein: CASSMRGLELFF. DNA for the CDR3: TGTGCCAGTAGTATGAGGGGGCTGGAGCTGTTTTTT.

CDR3 nucleotides: TGTGCCAGCAGCGGCGTTCCAGGGGCGAAGGCGAGAGGTGAAAAACTGTTTTTT. This codes for CASSGVPGAKARGEKLFF. The chain is built from TRBV7-2 and TRBJ1-4; D might be TRBD1 (6 bases). The germline V gene has CDR1 SGHTA and CDR2 FQGNSA. The ends were cut back, 5 bases at V and 7 bases at J, with 26 bases in the middle. The CDR3 consists of 18 residues. Using reference TRBV7-2 and TRBJ1-4 for the parts outside the CDR3, the full variable domain is GAGVSQSPSNKVTEKGKDVELRCDPISGHTALYWYRQSLGQGLEFLIYFQGNSAPDKSGLPSDRFSAERTGGSVSTLTIQRTQQEDSAVYLCASSGVPGAKARGEKLFFGSGTQLSVL.

V gene TRBV9 combines with J gene TRBJ1-1, with D perhaps matching TRBD1 (5 bases). CDR3 length: 13 amino acids. Trimming removed 0 bases at V and 11 bases at J, with 14 bases between. Looked up from germline, CDR1 is SGDLS and CDR2 is YYNGEE. The CDR3 coding sequence is TGTGCCAGCAGCGTAGGGGGCCTACAGAGGGCTTTCTTT. Translated, it gives CASSVGGLQRAFF.

The chain joins TRBV10-3 to TRBJ1-5; the D is unclear. Germline V gives CDR1 ENHRY, CDR2 SYGVKD. This CDR3 has 13 amino acids. V was trimmed by 0 bases and J by 4 bases, leaving 4 bases between them. CDR3 residues: CAISESLNQPQHF. The CDR3 DNA reads TGTGCCATCAGTGAGTCCTTGAATCAGCCCCAGCATTTT.

The CDR3: CASSGLGRDNYEQYF. The CDR3 bases are TGTGCCAGCAGTGGTCTGGGGCGCGATAATTACGAGCAGTACTTC. The V call is TRBV2, the J call TRBJ2-7; D is possibly TRBD1 (5 bases). CDR3 length equals 15 residues. Per germline, CDR1 SNHLY and CDR2 FYNNEI. V lost 4 bases to trimming and J lost 4 bases, with 17 bases between them.

The J gene is TRBJ2-7, the V gene TRBV2; 9 bases map to TRBD2. This CDR3 has 16 amino acids. Germline V gene sequence: CDR1 SNHLY, CDR2 FYNNEI. V shed 7 bases and J 2 bases; nucleotides not matched to a gene: 12. CDR3 sequence reads: CASNNPGVAGAYEQYF. CDR3 nucleotide sequence: TGTGCCAGCAACAACCCGGGGGTAGCGGGAGCCTACGAGCAGTACTTC.

This chain connects TRBV7-9 to TRBJ2-3, with a possible D match to TRBD2 (6 bases). The V and J ends lost 6 bases and 4 bases respectively, with 23 bases between them. This CDR3 is 17 amino acids long. Germline CDR1 is SEHNR and CDR2 is FQNEAQ (reference sequence). In DNA form, the CDR3 reads TGTGCCAGCAGACCCACGAGGTTGGGGGGTTGGGCAGATACGCAGTATTTT. Translation: CASRPTRLGGWADTQYF.

The rearrangement joins TRBV13 to TRBJ1-2; D might be TRBD1 (6 bases). The V and J ends lost 7 bases and 4 bases respectively, with 16 bases between them. This CDR3 comprises 14 residues. Germline V gene data show CDR1 as PRHDT and CDR2 as FYEKMQ (reference sequence). The CDR3 nucleotides are TGTGCCAGCAAAAGGGGGGGGCTTGGCTATGGCTACACCTTC. Amino acids: CASKRGGLGYGYTF.

V gene TRBV4-2 combines with J gene TRBJ2-1, with 12 nucleotides matching TRBD2. Germline CDR1 is LGHNA and CDR2 is YNFKEQ. This CDR3 region has 17 residues. The V and J ends lost 0 bases and 8 bases, in that order; junction bases with no gene match: 8. The CDR3 reads CASSQDPLAGGPDEQFF. Written as DNA, the CDR3 is TGTGCCAGCAGCCAAGACCCCCTAGCGGGAGGGCCGGATGAGCAGTTCTTC.

V is TRBV2 and J is TRBJ1-3, with 7 positions matching TRBD1. V dropped 4 bases and J dropped 0; count of bases not matched to a gene: 3. CDR1 is SNHLY and CDR2 is FYNNEI in the germline V gene. There are 15 residues in the CDR3. CDR3 sequence reads: CASSAGQFSGNTIYF. The CDR3 region has the DNA TGTGCCAGCAGTGCGGGACAGTTCTCTGGAAACACCATATATTTT. Variable domain in full (rest from reference TRBV2 and TRBJ1-3): EPEVTQTPSHQVTQMGQEVILRCVPISNHLYFYWYRQILGQKVEFLVSFYNNEISEKSEIFDDQFSVERPDGSNFTLKIRSTKLEDSAMYFCASSAGQFSGNTIYFGEGSWLTVV.

The CDR3 nucleotides are TGTGCCAGCAGTTCACCACCGGGACAGGGGGCGTCTGGCTACACCTTC. It translates to CASSSPPGQGASGYTF. The V gene is TRBV28, the J gene TRBJ1-2; 12 bases are shared with TRBD1. CDR1 and CDR2 from the germline V gene are MDHEN and SYDVKM. V lost 4 bases and J lost 7; bases outside the gene matches: 10. The CDR3 is 16 amino acids.

The rearrangement joins TRBV18 to TRBJ1-2; D is undetermined. From germline, CDR1 is KGHSH and CDR2 LQKENI. The V and J ends lost 6 bases and 3 bases respectively, with 23 bases between them. The CDR3 totals 17 residues. The CDR3: CASSLIPWEGEDYGYTF. CDR3 nucleotides: TGTGCCAGCTCCCTCATACCGTGGGAGGGAGAAGACTATGGCTACACCTTC.

The rearrangement links TRBV29-1 to TRBJ2-2; perhaps TRBD2 as D (5 bases). CDR3 length: 15 residues. Germline V CDR1 and CDR2: SQVTM, ANQGSEA. Trimming removed 4 bases from V and 2 bases from J, with 14 bases in between. The CDR3 loop reads CSVAPGSANTGELFF. DNA of the CDR3: TGCAGCGTTGCCCCTGGTAGCGCCAACACCGGGGAGCTGTTTTTT.